One sample yielded the 3 T cell receptor beta chains listed below, sequenced in a study of blood T cell repertoires in COVID-19. Libraries were prepared by immunoSEQ multiplex PCR; TCRdb keeps only in-frame clonotypes and omits some of them. Of fewer than 250,000 clones listed, about 84% were seen once; the top ten hold 7% to 8.5%. Input material: PBMCs or T cells enriched from blood (not recorded which). These receptors were collected from a woman in her 40s with acute COVID-19.

J is TRBJ2-7 and V is TRBV5-6; a weak D match, TRBD1 (7 bases). V gave up 3 bases and J gave up 0 bases, with 10 bases separating them. Germline V gene sequence: CDR1 SGHDT, CDR2 YYEEEE. The CDR3 has 14 amino acids. CDR3 bases: TGTGCCAGCAGCTCAGGGGGGACCTCCTACGAGCAGTACTTC. Its translation: CASSSGGTSYEQYF.

The V and J genes are TRBV6-5 and TRBJ1-1; D is possibly TRBD1 (6 bases). The CDR3 totals 15 residues. CDR1 and CDR2 from the germline V gene are MNHEY and SVGAGI. The ends were cut back, 0 bases at V and 4 bases at J, with 12 bases in the middle. CDR3 sequence reads: CASSYSGGRGTEAFF. The DNA for the CDR3 is TGTGCCAGCAGTTACTCGGGGGGGCGCGGCACTGAAGCTTTCTTT.

The rearrangement joins TRBV19 to TRBJ2-7; 7 bases map to TRBD2. This CDR3 has 14 residues. V was clipped by 6 bases and J by 1 base; unmatched bases: 6. Germline V gene lookup returns CDR1 LNHDA and CDR2 SQIVND (reference sequence). CDR3 amino acids: CASSRGLRSYEQYF. The CDR3 bases are TGTGCCAGTAGCCGGGGACTACGATCCTACGAGCAGTACTTC.